Listed below are T cell receptor beta chains from one sample, sequenced in a study of cytomegalovirus exposure and HLA in healthy donors. Data came from immunoSEQ multiplex PCR; TCRdb stores just in-frame clones and leaves some out. The sample yields 60,000 or so clones, about 85% seen once. Sequences were obtained from PBMCs. These TCRs come from a female donor in good health and CMV-seronegative. Each CDR3 is given with its conserved first and last residue. A D gene is named only where the DNA matches it firmly. The size field is filled for only some rows; it gives once, few, many or a size class.

clone size	D gene	V gene	CDR3 length	J gene	CDR3 protein	CDR3 DNA
.	.	TRBV27	15	TRBJ2-5	CASSPFLAAGETQYF	TGTGCCAGCAGCCCCTTCTTAGCGGCTGGGGAGACCCAGTACTTC
.	TRBD1	TRBV9	15	TRBJ2-3	CASSVDGQGTDTQYF	TGTGCCAGCAGCGTAGATGGACAGGGGACAGATACGCAGTATTTT
.	TRBD2	TRBV27	16	TRBJ2-7	CASSFLRSGGAYEQYF	TGTGCCAGCAGTTTCCTCAGGAGCGGGGGGGCCTACGAGCAGTACTTC
.	.	TRBV30	16	TRBJ1-1	CAWSVWGGAQWNEAFF	TGTGCCTGGAGTGTATGGGGGGGGGCACAGTGGAATGAAGCTTTCTTT
.	.	TRBV11-3	13	TRBJ2-7	CASSLQGSYEQYF	TGTGCCAGCAGCTTACAGGGTTCCTACGAGCAGTACTTC
.	TRBD1	TRBV7-3	17	TRBJ2-5	CASSLIRDRKLQETQYF	TGTGCCAGCAGCTTAATCAGGGACAGGAAACTACAAGAGACCCAGTACTTC
once	.	TRBV28	13	TRBJ2-7	CASKGTDTYEQYF	TGTGCCAGCAAGGGGACTGATACTTACGAGCAGTACTTC
.	TRBD1	TRBV4-2	15	TRBJ1-1	CASTGTGGENTEAFF	TGTGCCAGCACCGGGACAGGGGGAGAGAACACTGAAGCTTTCTTT
.	TRBD2	TRBV4-2	16	TRBJ2-7	CASSYLGLAGPEEQYF	TGTGCCAGCAGCTATCTGGGACTAGCGGGACCGGAGGAGCAGTACTTC
.	TRBD2	TRBV23-1	19	TRBJ2-7	CASSQSSRGRGGHSYEQYF	TGCGCCAGCAGTCAATCTTCCCGTGGCCGGGGGGGCCACTCCTACGAGCAGTACTTC
.	TRBD2	TRBV5-1	20	TRBJ2-3	CASSVTRTSGGASSTDTQYF	TGCGCCAGCAGCGTTACAAGGACTAGCGGGGGGGCCTCTAGCACAGATACGCAGTATTTT
.	TRBD1	TRBV6-6	15	TRBJ1-2	CASSYGGGGDYGYTF	TGTGCCAGCAGTTACGGAGGGGGCGGGGACTATGGCTACACCTTC
.	TRBD1	TRBV10-1	15	TRBJ2-3	CASSESGRGTDTQYF	TGCGCCAGCAGTGAGTCGGGCAGGGGGACAGATACGCAGTATTTT
.	.	TRBV6-6	14	TRBJ2-7	CASSWGWDSYEQYF	TGTGCCAGCAGCTGGGGCTGGGACTCCTACGAGCAGTACTTC
.	.	TRBV11-2	14	TRBJ1-1	CASSLGRAVTEAFF	TGTGCCAGCAGCCTGGGGAGGGCGGTCACTGAAGCTTTCTTT
.	TRBD2	TRBV5-1	16	TRBJ2-5	CASSSTSGGPEETQYF	TGCGCCAGCAGCTCAACTAGCGGGGGACCGGAAGAGACCCAGTACTTC
.	.	TRBV4-3	15	TRBJ1-5	CASSLLAGGNQPQHF	TGCGCCAGCAGCCTCCTGGCGGGCGGCAATCAGCCCCAGCATTTT
.	.	TRBV7-2	15	TRBJ1-2	CASSLRLGPPGGYTF	TGTGCCAGCAGCTTACGGTTGGGGCCCCCCGGTGGCTACACCTTC
.	.	TRBV9	14	TRBJ1-2	CASSATDSHYGYTF	TGTGCCAGCAGTGCAACGGACAGTCACTATGGCTACACCTTC
.	.	TRBV7-8	17	TRBJ1-6	CASSLGGGRIDNSPLHF	TGTGCCAGCAGCTTAGGGGGGGGAAGAATCGATAATTCACCCCTCCACTTT
.	TRBD2	TRBV7-9	14	TRBJ2-7	CSSSPGLAGVEQYF	TGTTCCAGCAGCCCGGGACTAGCGGGAGTCGAGCAGTACTTC
.	TRBD1	TRBV14	18	TRBJ2-7	CASSLTGTGLSAAYEQYF	TGTGCCAGCAGCCTCACGGGGACAGGGTTGAGCGCCGCCTACGAGCAGTACTTC
.	TRBD2	TRBV28	14	TRBJ2-5	CATMNAGGRETQYF	TGTGCCACCATGAATGCGGGAGGGAGGGAGACCCAGTACTTC
.	.	TRBV5-4	15	TRBJ2-7	CASSLGSGDSYEQYF	TGTGCCAGCAGCTTGGGCTCCGGAGACTCCTACGAGCAGTACTTC
.	.	TRBV7-9	16	TRBJ2-4	CASSFSGGSVKNIQYF	TGTGCCAGCAGCTTTTCCGGCGGCTCCGTCAAAAACATTCAGTACTTC
.	TRBD1	TRBV11-2	17	TRBJ1-4	CASSLQGARSNDEKLFF	TGTGCCAGCAGCTTGCAGGGGGCCCGCAGTAATGATGAAAAACTGTTTTTT
.	.	TRBV6-5	15	TRBJ1-1	CASSHRSNMNTEAFF	TGTGCCAGCAGTCACAGGTCGAACATGAACACTGAAGCTTTCTTT
.	.	TRBV7-9	13	TRBJ2-3	CASSFPGTDTQYF	TGTGCCAGCAGCTTTCCGGGGACAGATACGCAGTATTTT
once	TRBD2	TRBV2	18	TRBJ2-3	CASNRPGLAGGHTDTQYF	TGTGCCAGCAACCGACCGGGACTAGCGGGGGGCCACACAGATACGCAGTATTTT
.	TRBD2	TRBV4-3	20	TRBJ2-1	CASSQSERTSGRTSYNEQFF	TGCGCCAGCAGCCAAAGCGAGCGGACTAGCGGGAGGACATCCTACAATGAGCAGTTCTTC
.	.	TRBV27	13	TRBJ2-7	CASSPSEAYEQYF	TGTGCCAGCAGTCCCTCGGAGGCGTACGAGCAGTACTTC
.	.	TRBV6-6	15	TRBJ2-7	CASSYSDKGPYEQYF	TGTGCCAGCAGTTACTCGGATAAGGGGCCCTACGAGCAGTACTTC
.	.	TRBV11-2	14	TRBJ2-7	CASSLGHSSYEQYF	TGTGCCAGCAGCTTAGGGCACAGCTCCTACGAGCAGTACTTC
.	.	TRBV5-1	14	TRBJ1-1	CASSQGLGDTEAFF	TGCGCCAGCAGCCAAGGACTTGGGGACACTGAAGCTTTCTTT
.	.	TRBV9	11	TRBJ2-3	CASRRGDTQYF	TGTGCCAGCAGGCGGGGAGATACGCAGTATTTT
few	TRBD1	TRBV6-4	15	TRBJ1-6	CASSASGGVNSPLHF	TGTGCCAGCAGTGCCTCAGGGGGCGTAAATTCACCCCTCCACTTT
.	.	TRBV30	12	TRBJ2-7	CAWRQDGYEQYF	TGTGCCTGGAGACAGGACGGCTACGAGCAGTACTTC
once	.	TRBV7-9	13	TRBJ1-2	CASTFDSTYGYTF	TGTGCCAGCACCTTCGACAGCACCTATGGCTACACCTTC
.	.	TRBV4-3	16	TRBJ2-5	CASSQDWGGQVGTQYF	TGCGCCAGCAGCCAAGATTGGGGGGGACAAGTCGGGACCCAGTACTTC
.	TRBD2	TRBV4-1	16	TRBJ2-3	CASSQRAGGLTDTQYF	TGTGCCAGCAGCCAAAGGGCGGGGGGCCTCACAGATACGCAGTATTTT
.	.	TRBV29-1	13	TRBJ1-2	CSVDPTEFYGYTF	TGCAGCGTTGACCCTACAGAATTTTATGGCTACACCTTC
.	TRBD1	TRBV2	13	TRBJ2-5	CANTGTGGQTQYF	TGTGCCAACACCGGGACAGGGGGTCAGACCCAGTACTTC
.	.	TRBV11-3	15	TRBJ2-5	CASSLGDRGQETQYF	TGTGCCAGCAGCTTAGGAGATCGAGGGCAAGAGACCCAGTACTTC
.	.	TRBV12-5	14	TRBJ2-7	CASGLFQGSYEQYF	TGTGCTAGTGGTTTGTTTCAGGGCTCCTACGAGCAGTACTTC
.	.	TRBV2	14	TRBJ1-2	CASNEGGANYGYTF	TGTGCCAGCAACGAAGGAGGGGCGAACTATGGCTACACCTTC